This passage covers 27 T cell receptor beta chains from one sample sequenced in a study of blood T cell repertoires in COVID-19. TCRdb's copy holds only in-frame clones and misses some; the assay was immunoSEQ multiplex PCR. The sample holds approximately 170,000 clones, roughly 85% seen once. The sequencing sample was made of PBMCs or T cells enriched from blood (not recorded which). Receptors originate from a woman aged 18-29 years who had recovered from COVID-19.

This sequence joins TRBV10-3 and TRBJ1-5; D remains unclear. Deletions cut 2 bases from V and 9 bases from J, with 14 bases between. Germline assignment: CDR1 ENHRY and CDR2 SYGVKD. The CDR3 has 14 residues. This CDR3 is CAISEAVSSRPQHF. CDR3 bases: TGTGCCATCAGTGAGGCGGTTTCGTCGAGGCCCCAGCATTTT.

This chain uses TRBV6-4 with TRBJ2-2; 9 bases are a match to TRBD1. Germline-derived CDR1 and CDR2 are MRHNA and SNTAGT. Trimming took 5 bases from V and 0 from J; bases not matched to a gene: 1. The CDR3 length is 15 residues. The chain's CDR3 is CASSRDRANTGELFF. The CDR3 region has the DNA TGTGCCAGCAGTCGGGACAGGGCGAACACCGGGGAGCTGTTTTTT.

This clone occurred once. The rearrangement uses TRBV30 and TRBJ2-2; TRBD1 matches at 7 bases. CDR1 and CDR2 from the germline V gene are GTSNPN and SVGIG (reference sequence). The CDR3 runs to 16 residues. The trim removed 1 base at V and 2 bases at J, leaving 7 bases unmatched. The CDR3: CAWSGNRGFNTGELFF. In DNA, the CDR3 is TGTGCCTGGAGTGGGAACAGGGGTTTCAACACCGGGGAGCTGTTTTTT.

The rearrangement links TRBV7-6 to TRBJ2-7, with TRBD2 as a possible D gene (5 bases). This CDR3 comprises 16 residues. In germline, CDR1 is SGHVS, CDR2 FNYEAQ. The V gene lost 1 base and the J gene lost 0 bases, with 13 bases spanning the gap. DNA of the CDR3: TGTGCCAGCAGCTTAGAAGGTGGCGGGTACTCCTACGAGCAGTACTTC. It encodes CASSLEGGGYSYEQYF.

This clone was seen just once. The chain employs TRBV5-4 and TRBJ2-5, with D perhaps matching TRBD2 (7 bases). In germline, CDR1 is SGHNT, CDR2 YYREEE (reference sequence). The CDR3 is made up of 14 amino acids. Trimming cost V 6 bases and J 2 bases, with 14 bases left between them. The CDR3 here is CASTVRGGQETQYF. The CDR3 DNA is TGTGCCAGCACCGTAAGGGGGGGGCAAGAGACCCAGTACTTC.

Written as DNA, the CDR3 is TGTGCCAGCAGTTTAGTCGGGGGACACACTGAAGCTTTCTTT. Translation: CASSLVGGHTEAFF. The rearrangement uses TRBV28 and TRBJ1-1; D is perhaps TRBD1 (5 bases). Trimming cost V 2 bases and J 3 bases, with 10 bases left between them. The CDR3 extends over 14 amino acids. Germline V gene data show CDR1 as MDHEN and CDR2 as SYDVKM.

The chain couples TRBV6-2 or TRBV6-3 to TRBJ1-2; D uncertain. There are 12 residues in the CDR3. Germline V lookup: CDR1 MNHEY, CDR2 SVGEGT. Trimming stripped 6 bases from V and 4 bases from J, with 9 bases between. The DNA of the CDR3 is TGTGCCAGCAGCCCCTCTGTCTATGGCTACACCTTC. This translates into CASSPSVYGYTF.

This rearrangement joins TRBV7-2 to TRBJ2-7; 9 nucleotides agree with TRBD2. There are 15 residues in the CDR3. Germline assignment: CDR1 SGHTA and CDR2 FQGNSA. V lost 5 bases and J lost 4; bases outside the gene matches: 9. CDR3 sequence (DNA): TGTGCCAGCAGCGTGGTGGCGGGAGGGGGTTACGAGCAGTACTTC. Protein sequence: CASSVVAGGGYEQYF.

This sequence joins TRBV11-3 and TRBJ2-1; tentative D call: TRBD1 (6 bases). Germline-derived CDR1 and CDR2 are SGHNT and YENEEA. The CDR3 covers 15 residues. The V and J ends lost 5 bases and 3 bases respectively, with 14 bases between them. The CDR3 spells CASSQEGDVYNEQFF. The DNA for the CDR3 is TGTGCCAGCAGCCAAGAGGGGGATGTCTACAATGAGCAGTTCTTC.

This sequence joins TRBV27 and TRBJ1-5, with D possibly matching TRBD1 (5 bases). Germline V gene lookup returns CDR1 MNHEY and CDR2 SMNVEV (reference sequence). Trimming took 3 bases from V and 1 from J, leaving 7 bases between them. The CDR3 length is 14 residues. The DNA of the CDR3 is TGTGCCAGCAGTTTCCAGGGCAGCAATCAGCCCCAGCATTTT. Its protein is CASSFQGSNQPQHF.

This chain links TRBV7-2 with TRBJ2-1, with a weak D call TRBD1 (6 bases). V lost 5 bases, J lost 3 bases, and 14 bases lay in between. The CDR3 totals 15 residues. Germline values: CDR1 SGHTA, CDR2 FQGNSA. CDR3 in DNA: TGTGCCAGCAGCCCAAGGGGGTTCGGCTACAATGAGCAGTTCTTC. Its translation is CASSPRGFGYNEQFF.

The rearrangement links TRBV19 to TRBJ1-5; D perhaps matches TRBD1 (5 bases). The V gene lost 6 bases and the J gene lost 6 bases, with 18 bases spanning the gap. Germline CDR1 reads LNHDA; CDR2 reads SQIVND (reference sequence). The CDR3 covers 15 residues. CDR3 nucleotide sequence: TGTGCCAGTAGCGAACGGACGGACAACGGTCAGCCCCAGCATTTT. Its translation: CASSERTDNGQPQHF. The complete variable domain, with remaining parts taken from reference TRBV19 and TRBJ1-5, reads DGGITQSPKYLFRKEGQNVTLSCEQNLNHDAMYWYRQDPGQGLRLIYYSQIVNDFQKGDIAEGYSVSREKKESFPLTVTSAQKNPTAFYLCASSERTDNGQPQHFGDGTRLSIL.

The J gene is TRBJ2-2, the V gene TRBV9; a possible D gene is TRBD1 (6 bases). Germline V lookup: CDR1 SGDLS, CDR2 YYNGEE. This CDR3 spans 16 amino acids. V shed 2 bases and J shed 1 base, with 12 bases lying between them. The CDR3, as DNA: TGTGCCAGCAGCGTTCCGGCAGGGGTGAACACCGGGGAGCTGTTTTTT. Protein: CASSVPAGVNTGELFF.

The gene calls are TRBV4-3 and TRBJ2-3; 10 bases are shared with TRBD2. The V and J ends lost 0 bases and 0 bases, in that order; junction bases with no gene match: 6. Germline V gene sequence: CDR1 LGHNA, CDR2 YSLEER. The CDR3 length is 18 residues. CDR3 sequence (DNA): TGCGCCAGCAGCCAAGATACAAATAGCGGGGGGAGCACAGATACGCAGTATTTT. This encodes CASSQDTNSGGSTDTQYF.

V usage is TRBV7-9 and J usage is TRBJ2-5; TRBD1 might be the D (6 bases). Germline CDR1 and CDR2: SEHNR and FQNEAQ (reference sequence). The germline V and J ends were trimmed by 5 bases and 0 bases, with 13 bases remaining between them. CDR3 length: 15 amino acids. The CDR3, as DNA: TGTGCCAGCAGCCAGGGGCTATGGTACCAAGAGACCCAGTACTTC. This sequence encodes CASSQGLWYQETQYF.

V usage is TRBV3-1 (or the pseudogene TRBV3-2) and J usage is TRBJ2-7, with D possibly being TRBD2 (5 bases). Between the trimmed V and J ends, which lost 0 bases and 0 bases, there was a span of 9 bases. This CDR3 region has 15 residues. Germline V gene data show CDR1 as LGHDT and CDR2 as YNNKEL (reference sequence). This CDR3 is CASSQDSVGSYEQYF. The CDR3 nucleotides are TGTGCCAGCAGCCAAGATAGCGTAGGCTCCTACGAGCAGTACTTC.

The rearrangement joins TRBV6-5 to TRBJ2-7, with TRBD1 matching over 9 bases. The germline gives CDR1 MNHEY, CDR2 SVGAGI. V lost 6 bases to trimming and J lost 3 bases; unmatched junction nucleotides: 3. CDR3 size: 13 residues. Here the CDR3 DNA reads TGTGCCAGCAGGGGGGACAGGGACTACGAGCAGTACTTC. This encodes CASRGDRDYEQYF.

The V call is TRBV19, the J call TRBJ1-5, with 8 bases fitting TRBD1. This CDR3 comprises 14 residues. With V trimmed by 7 bases and J by 9 bases, 11 bases remained unmatched. Germline CDR1 and CDR2: LNHDA and SQIVND (reference sequence). CDR3 loop: CASMDRAERGPQHF. The CDR3 nucleotides read TGTGCCAGTATGGACAGGGCCGAAAGAGGGCCCCAGCATTTT.

This clone was recorded a few times. The gene calls are TRBV9 and TRBJ2-7; 7 bases map to TRBD1. CDR3 size: 15 residues. With 4 bases clipped from V and 6 bases from J, the junction kept 13 bases outside the gene matches. Germline V gene data show CDR1 as SGDLS and CDR2 as YYNGEE. The CDR3 DNA reads TGTGCCAGCAGCCCCGAGGGGGCTAGTATCTCCGAGCAGTACTTC. Amino acid sequence: CASSPEGASISEQYF.

The genes are TRBV5-5 and TRBJ2-1, with 7 bases aligning to TRBD1. CDR3 size: 14 residues. The germline gives CDR1 SGHKS, CDR2 YYEKEE (reference sequence). J gave up 4 bases and V 5 bases, and 6 bases lay outside the gene matches. The CDR3 is CASRPGTEYNEQFF. In nucleotides, the CDR3 is TGTGCCAGCAGGCCTGGGACAGAGTACAATGAGCAGTTCTTC.

V and J are TRBV11-2 and TRBJ2-7, with 10 bases matching TRBD1. Germline V CDR1 and CDR2: SGHAT, FQNNGV. The CDR3 contains 15 residues. Trimming at V came to 5 bases and at J to 6 bases, leaving 10 bases not matched to a gene. Here the CDR3 DNA reads TGTGCCAGCAGCCCTAGAGTGGACAGGGGGGGCGAGCAGTACTTC. It encodes CASSPRVDRGGEQYF.

This clone has just a few counts. V usage is TRBV19 and J usage is TRBJ1-1; 12 nucleotides match TRBD1. The V and J ends lost 6 bases and 0 bases, in that order; junction bases with no gene match: 8. Germline V gene lookup returns CDR1 LNHDA and CDR2 SQIVND (reference sequence). The CDR3 runs to 17 residues. The CDR3 nucleotides are TGTGCCAGTAGGATCGGGACAGGGGGCGCGCTGAACACTGAAGCTTTCTTT. Its protein is CASRIGTGGALNTEAFF.

V is TRBV11-3 and J is TRBJ2-1, with 7 bases that match TRBD2. CDR1 and CDR2 from the germline V gene are SGHNT and YENEEA. The CDR3 is made up of 15 amino acids. The ends lost 1 base at V and 4 bases at J; junction bases unmatched: 4. Here the CDR3 DNA reads TGTGCCAGCAGCTTAGGTCTAGCGGCATACAATGAGCAGTTCTTC. Encoded protein: CASSLGLAAYNEQFF.

This chain joins TRBV10-3 and TRBJ2-6; possibly TRBD2 for D (5 bases). V was pared by 3 bases and J by 1 base, with 7 bases between. The V gene's germline CDR1 is ENHRY and CDR2 SYGVKD. CDR3 length: 15 amino acids. The CDR3 region has the DNA TGTGCCATCAGTGATACGGGATCTGGGGCCAACGTCCTGACTTTC. Its protein product is CAISDTGSGANVLTF.

The rearrangement uses TRBV5-1 and TRBJ2-7; a possible D gene is TRBD1 (6 bases). Germline V gene lookup returns CDR1 SGHRS and CDR2 YFSETQ. The V end was cut by 4 bases, the J end by 0 bases, with 11 bases between. This CDR3 contains 14 residues. Written as DNA, the CDR3 is TGCGCCAGCAGCCCCGGACAGAGCTCCTACGAGCAGTACTTC. Protein product: CASSPGQSSYEQYF.

This sequence joins TRBV19 and TRBJ2-7, with D possibly matching TRBD1 (6 bases). The germline V and J ends were trimmed by 10 bases and 5 bases, with 27 bases remaining between them. This CDR3 is 16 amino acids long. CDR1 is LNHDA, CDR2 SQIVND, per germline (reference sequence). CDR3 residues: CATSNGGRARVNEQYF. The CDR3 nucleotides read TGTGCCACCTCCAATGGGGGCCGGGCCAGGGTCAACGAGCAGTACTTC.

The chain carries TRBV28 and TRBJ1-2; D might be TRBD1 (5 bases). The V end lost 7 bases, the J end lost 2 bases, and 11 bases lay between the germline ends. Germline loops: CDR1 MDHEN, CDR2 SYDVKM. This CDR3 region has 13 residues. DNA for the CDR3: TGTGCCAGCAAAACTCAGGGAAACTATGGCTACACCTTC. This gives the protein CASKTQGNYGYTF.